Listed below are T cell receptor beta chains from one sample, sequenced in a study of tumor and adjacent non-tumor tissue in lung cancer. Each CDR3 protein is one row after TCRdb ran MiXCR on the multiplex PCR reads. The sample has roughly 220,000 distinct CDR3 sequences, 60% to 75% seen once. Sequencing input: lung tumor tissue. The source is a man in his fifties or sixties with non-small cell lung cancer. Each CDR3 is given with its conserved first and last residue. A D gene is named only where the DNA matches it firmly. Rows may omit the clone size; those that give it use once, few, many or a size class.

j_gene,d_gene,len,abundance,v_gene,CDR3nt,CDR3aa
TRBJ2-1,TRBD2,14,.,TRBV4-3,TGCGCCAGCAGCCCAACGGGGGGGCTCAATGAGCAGTTCTTC,CASSPTGGLNEQFF
TRBJ2-5,TRBD2,14,.,TRBV11-2,TGTGCCAGCAGCACTGGCGGGGGGACTGAGACCCAGTACTTC,CASSTGGGTETQYF
TRBJ2-2,.,13,.,TRBV30,TGTGCCTGGAGCTTTTCGGTTACCGGGGAGATGTTTTTT,CAWSFSVTGEMFF
TRBJ2-1,.,14,many,TRBV11-3,TGTGCCAGCAGCTTCAGCAGGGCTGGGAATGAGCAGTTCTTC,CASSFSRAGNEQFF
TRBJ1-5,.,17,.,TRBV7-3,TGTGCCAGCAGCTTACGGGGGGAGGACCATAGCAGTCAGCCCCAGCATTTT,CASSLRGEDHSSQPQHF
TRBJ1-2,.,18,many,TRBV4-1,TGCGCCAGCAGCCAAGGGGAGGTCAGACAGCGGCCCGACGATGGCTACACCTTC,CASSQGEVRQRPDDGYTF
TRBJ1-4,.,14,few,TRBV20-1,TGCAGTGCTAGAGATCAAGGGGATAATGAAAAACTGTTTTTT,CSARDQGDNEKLFF
TRBJ2-3,.,16,.,TRBV5-6,TGTGCCAGCAGTTTGGCCGTGACCTTTCTCACAAAAACGCAGTATTTT,CASSLAVTFLTKTQYF
TRBJ2-3,.,15,.,TRBV4-2,TGTGCCAGCAGGGATCTGTGCCCCTTGGGAGATACGCAGTATTTT,CASRDLCPLGDTQYF
TRBJ2-6,TRBD1,18,.,TRBV6-1,TGTGCCAGTAGTGAGAAGACAGGGGGTAGCTCTGGGGCCAACGTCCTGACTTTC,CASSEKTGGSSGANVLTF
TRBJ2-7,.,14,once,TRBV20-1,TGCAGTGCTAGAGAGAAGGGGCCCTCCTACGAGCACTACTTC,CSAREKGPSYEHYF
TRBJ2-2,.,15,.,TRBV12-3/TRBV12-4,TGTGCCACCACGAGTGTGGGATGCCCTTCCGGGAAGCTGTTTTTT,CATTSVGCPSGKLFF
TRBJ1-1,TRBD1,16,.,TRBV10-1,TGCGCCAGCAGTCCGGGGACAGGGGGTTGGAGCCCTGAAGCTTTCTTT,CASSPGTGGWSPEAFF
TRBJ2-7,.,11,.,TRBV11-3,TGTGTCAGCAGCCTTAGTTCCGAGCAGTACTTC,CVSSLSSEQYF
TRBJ2-1,.,15,.,TRBV6-4,TGTGCCATCAGCCGGGGACACAGCTCCTACAATGAGCAGTTCTTC,CAISRGHSSYNEQFF
TRBJ1-4,.,20,few,TRBV4-3,TGCGCCAGCAGCAGAAGAGGGGGACTACGTGGTGAGACAACTAATGAAAAACTGTTTTTT,CASSRRGGLRGETTNEKLFF
TRBJ2-7,TRBD1,15,many,TRBV11-2,TGTGCCAGCAGCCGATACGGGACAGGGGGTTTCGAGCAGTACTTC,CASSRYGTGGFEQYF
TRBJ2-6,TRBD1,17,.,TRBV11-3,TGTGCCAGTAGCATAGTTGGACAGGCCTCTGTGGCCAACGTCCTGACTTTC,CASSIVGQASVANVLTF
TRBJ2-6,.,14,few,TRBV11-2,TGTGCCAGCAGCCCTATCGCTGGGGCCAACGTCCTTACTTTC,CASSPIAGANVLTF
TRBJ2-1,.,14,.,TRBV11-1,TGCGCCAGCAGCCCCTGGAATGGGGGGAATGAGCAGTTCTTC,CASSPWNGGNEQFF
TRBJ2-5,.,14,.,TRBV6-1,TGTGCCAGCGCCCGGACAACTTACCAAGAGACCCAGTACTTC,CASARTTYQETQYF
TRBJ2-1,TRBD2,16,.,TRBV20-1,TGCAATGCTAGAGATCAGGGCGGGGGGGCCGTGAATGAGCAGTTCTTC,CNARDQGGGAVNEQFF
TRBJ2-5,.,13,.,TRBV6-5,TGTATCAGCAGCTTTAGCGAAACAGAGACCCAGTACTTC,CISSFSETETQYF
TRBJ2-7,.,13,.,TRBV20-1,TGCAGTGATACCGCGACAGTTTCCTACGAGCAGTACTTC,CSDTATVSYEQYF
TRBJ2-1,TRBD1,14,.,TRBV20-1,TGCAGTGCTAGTGGGGACAGGGGGTACAATGTGCAGTTCTTC,CSASGDRGYNVQFF
TRBJ2-5,.,12,.,TRBV11-2,TGTGTCAGCAGCTGTCAGCAAGAGACCCAGTACTTC,CVSSCQQETQYF
TRBJ2-1,TRBD2,15,.,TRBV6-2/TRBV6-3,TGTGCCAGCATTTATAGATGCGGGAGCCGGTATGAGCAGTTCTTC,CASIYRCGSRYEQFF
TRBJ2-3,TRBD1,13,.,TRBV29-1,TGCAGCGCGAACAGGGGGATCACAGATACGCTGTATTTT,CSANRGITDTLYF
TRBJ2-7,.,19,.,TRBV20-1,TGCAGTGCTAGGAAACCCCCGGGTCCGTTCGAGATAAGGGGATACGAGCAGTACTTC,CSARKPPGPFEIRGYEQYF
TRBJ2-7,.,13,.,TRBV11-3,TGTGCAAGCAACTTAGGGATGTGGAGCAAGCAGTACTTC,CASNLGMWSKQYF
TRBJ1-1,.,15,.,TRBV6-2/TRBV6-3,TGTGCCAGCAGTGGACTATTGGGGGGGAGCACTGAAGCTTTCTTT,CASSGLLGGSTEAFF